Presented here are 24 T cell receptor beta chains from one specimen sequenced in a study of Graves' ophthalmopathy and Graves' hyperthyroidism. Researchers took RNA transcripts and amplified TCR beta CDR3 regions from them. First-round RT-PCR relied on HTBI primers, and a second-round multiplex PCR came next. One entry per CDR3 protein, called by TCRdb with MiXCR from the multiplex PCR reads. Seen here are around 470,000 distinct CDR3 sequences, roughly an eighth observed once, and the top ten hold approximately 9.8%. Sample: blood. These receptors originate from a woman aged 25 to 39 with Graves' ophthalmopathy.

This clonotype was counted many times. CDR3 loop: CSARVGTRDTGELFF. The CDR3 DNA sequence: TGCAGTGCTAGAGTCGGGACTAGGGACACCGGGGAGCTGTTTTTT. The chain combines TRBV20-1 with TRBJ2-2; 8 nucleotides match TRBD2. The V gene's germline CDR1 is DFQATT and CDR2 SNEGSKA (reference sequence). The CDR3 extends over 15 amino acids. V shed 1 base and J 3 bases; nucleotides not matched to a gene: 4.

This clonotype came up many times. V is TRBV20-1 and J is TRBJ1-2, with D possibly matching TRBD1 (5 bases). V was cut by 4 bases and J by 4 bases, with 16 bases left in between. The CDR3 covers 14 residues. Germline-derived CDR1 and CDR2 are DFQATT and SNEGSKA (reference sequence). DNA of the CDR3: TGCAGTGCTAAGGGGACGGGGGTCTCCTATGGCTACACCTTC. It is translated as CSAKGTGVSYGYTF.

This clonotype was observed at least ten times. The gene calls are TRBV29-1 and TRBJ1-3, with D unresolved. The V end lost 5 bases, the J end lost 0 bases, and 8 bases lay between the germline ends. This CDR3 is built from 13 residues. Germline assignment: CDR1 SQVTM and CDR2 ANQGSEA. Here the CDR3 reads CSVSTYSGNTIYF. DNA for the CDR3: TGCAGCGTTTCGACCTACTCTGGAAACACCATATATTTT.

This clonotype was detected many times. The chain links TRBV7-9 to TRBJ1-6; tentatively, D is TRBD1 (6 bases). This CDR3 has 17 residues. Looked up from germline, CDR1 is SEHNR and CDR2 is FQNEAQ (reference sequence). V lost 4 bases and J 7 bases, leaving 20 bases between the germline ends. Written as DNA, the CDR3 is TGTGCCAGCAGCTCCCAGACAGGACCTACCCAAAATTCACCCCTCCACTTT. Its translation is CASSSQTGPTQNSPLHF.

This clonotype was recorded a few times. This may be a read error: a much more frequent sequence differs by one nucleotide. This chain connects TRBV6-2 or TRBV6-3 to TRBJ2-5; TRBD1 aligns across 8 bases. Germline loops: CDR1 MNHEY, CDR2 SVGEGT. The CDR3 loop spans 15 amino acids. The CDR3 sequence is CASSTGQGWRETKYF. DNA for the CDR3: TGTGCCAGCAGCACTGGACAGGGCTGGCGAGAGACCAAGTACTTC.

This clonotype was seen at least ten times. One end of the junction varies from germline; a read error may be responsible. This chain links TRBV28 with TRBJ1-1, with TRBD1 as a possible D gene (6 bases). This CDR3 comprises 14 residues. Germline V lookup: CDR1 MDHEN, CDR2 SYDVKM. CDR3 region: CASGLVGGHTEAFF. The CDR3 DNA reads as TGTGCCAGCGGTTTGGTGGGGGGGCACACTGAAGCTTTCTTT.

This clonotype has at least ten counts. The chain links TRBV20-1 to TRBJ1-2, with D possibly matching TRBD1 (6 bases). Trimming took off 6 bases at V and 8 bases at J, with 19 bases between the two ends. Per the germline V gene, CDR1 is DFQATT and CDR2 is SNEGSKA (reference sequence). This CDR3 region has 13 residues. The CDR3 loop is CSADPRGGGGYTF. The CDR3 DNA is TGCAGTGCCGACCCCAGGGGCGGCGGAGGCTACACCTTC.

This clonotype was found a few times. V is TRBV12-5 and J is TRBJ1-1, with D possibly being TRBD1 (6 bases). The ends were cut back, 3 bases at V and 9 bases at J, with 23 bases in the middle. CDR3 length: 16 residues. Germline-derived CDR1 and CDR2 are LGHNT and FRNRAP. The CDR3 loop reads CASGFRGGLRKVQAFF. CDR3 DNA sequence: TGTGCTAGTGGTTTCCGAGGGGGACTCAGAAAGGTCCAAGCTTTCTTT. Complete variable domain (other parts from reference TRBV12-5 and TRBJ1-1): DARVTQTPRHKVTEMGQEVTMRCQPILGHNTVFWYRQTMMQGLELLAYFRNRAPLDDSGMPKDRFSAEMPDATLATLKIQPSEPRDSAVYFCASGFRGGLRKVQAFFGQGTRLTVV.

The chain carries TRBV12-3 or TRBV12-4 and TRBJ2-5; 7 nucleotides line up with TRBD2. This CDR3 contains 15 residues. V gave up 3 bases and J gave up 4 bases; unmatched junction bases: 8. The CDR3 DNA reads TGTGCCAGCAGTTTCAGGACTAGTGTCGTAGAGACCCAGTACTTC. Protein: CASSFRTSVVETQYF.

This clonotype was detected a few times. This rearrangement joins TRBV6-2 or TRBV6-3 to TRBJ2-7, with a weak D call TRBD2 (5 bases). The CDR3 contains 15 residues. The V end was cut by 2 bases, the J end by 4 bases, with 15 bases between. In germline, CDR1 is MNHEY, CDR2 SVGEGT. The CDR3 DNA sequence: TGTGCCAGCAGTTACCGAGGAGGAAGCATATACGAGCAGTACTTC. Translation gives CASSYRGGSIYEQYF.

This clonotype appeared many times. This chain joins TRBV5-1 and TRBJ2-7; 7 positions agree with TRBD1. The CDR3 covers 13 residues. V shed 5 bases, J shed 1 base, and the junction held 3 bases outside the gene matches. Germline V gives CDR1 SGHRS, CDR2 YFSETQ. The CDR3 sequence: CASSDRASYEQYF. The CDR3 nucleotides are TGCGCCAGCAGTGACAGGGCGTCCTACGAGCAGTACTTC. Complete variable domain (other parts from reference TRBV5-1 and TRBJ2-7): KAGVTQTPRYLIKTRGQQVTLSCSPISGHRSVSWYQQTPGQGLQFLFEYFSETQRNKGNFPGRFSGRQFSNSRSEMNVSTLELGDSALYLCASSDRASYEQYFGPGTRLTVT.

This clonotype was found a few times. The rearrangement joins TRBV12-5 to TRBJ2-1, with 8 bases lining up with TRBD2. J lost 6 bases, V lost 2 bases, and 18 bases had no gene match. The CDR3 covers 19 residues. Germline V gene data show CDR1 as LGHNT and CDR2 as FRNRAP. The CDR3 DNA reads TGTGCTAGTGGTTTGTTCCCCAGCGGGGGAAAGAGGCCCCTCAATGAGCAGTTCTTC. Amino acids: CASGLFPSGGKRPLNEQFF.

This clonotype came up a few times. CDR3 coding DNA: TGTGCCAGCGGCCGTATGGGTTCTGGAAACACCATATATTTT. This translates into CASGRMGSGNTIYF. This chain connects TRBV5-6 to TRBJ1-3, with D unclear. V was cut by 7 bases and J by 1 base, with 12 bases left in between. CDR1 is SGHDT and CDR2 is YYEEEE in the germline V gene. The CDR3 has 14 amino acids.

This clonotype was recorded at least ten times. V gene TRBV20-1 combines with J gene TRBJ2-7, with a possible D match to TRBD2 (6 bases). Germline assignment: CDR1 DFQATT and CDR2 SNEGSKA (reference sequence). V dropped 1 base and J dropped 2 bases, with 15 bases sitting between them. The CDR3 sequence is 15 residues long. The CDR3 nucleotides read TGCAGTGCTAGAGCCCTACAGCGGGCGACCTACGAGCAGTACTTC. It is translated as CSARALQRATYEQYF.

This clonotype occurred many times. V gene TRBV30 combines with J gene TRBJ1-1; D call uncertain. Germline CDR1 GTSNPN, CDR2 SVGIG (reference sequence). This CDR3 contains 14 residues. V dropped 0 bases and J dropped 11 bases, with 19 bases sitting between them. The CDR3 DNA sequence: TGTGCCTGGAGTGTTGAAAAGGGCGGTCCCTGGGCTTTCTTT. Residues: CAWSVEKGGPWAFF.

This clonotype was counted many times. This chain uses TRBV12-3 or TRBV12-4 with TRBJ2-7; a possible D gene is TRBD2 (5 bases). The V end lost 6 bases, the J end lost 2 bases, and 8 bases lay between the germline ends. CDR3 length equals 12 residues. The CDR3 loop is CASSPGTYEQYF. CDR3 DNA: TGTGCCAGCAGCCCCGGGACCTACGAGCAGTACTTC.

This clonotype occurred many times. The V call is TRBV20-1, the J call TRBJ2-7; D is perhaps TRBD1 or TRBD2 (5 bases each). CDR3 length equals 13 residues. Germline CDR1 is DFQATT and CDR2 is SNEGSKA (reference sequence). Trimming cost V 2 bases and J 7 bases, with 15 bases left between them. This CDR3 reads CSARFGAQREQYF. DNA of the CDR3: TGCAGTGCTAGATTCGGGGCCCAGAGGGAGCAGTACTTC.

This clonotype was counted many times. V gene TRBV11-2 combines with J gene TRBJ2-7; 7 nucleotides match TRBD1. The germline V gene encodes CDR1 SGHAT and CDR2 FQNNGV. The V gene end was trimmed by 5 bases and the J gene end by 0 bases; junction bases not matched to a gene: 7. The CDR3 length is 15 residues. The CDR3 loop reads CASSRIQGLSYEQYF. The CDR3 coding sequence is TGTGCCAGCAGCCGGATACAGGGGCTCTCCTACGAGCAGTACTTC.

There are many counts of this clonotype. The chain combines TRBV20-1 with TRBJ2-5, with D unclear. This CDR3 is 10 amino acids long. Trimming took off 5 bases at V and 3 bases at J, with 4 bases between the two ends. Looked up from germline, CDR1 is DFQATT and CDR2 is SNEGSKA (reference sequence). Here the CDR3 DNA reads TGCAGTGCTTATGAAGAGACCCAGTACTTC. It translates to CSAYEETQYF.

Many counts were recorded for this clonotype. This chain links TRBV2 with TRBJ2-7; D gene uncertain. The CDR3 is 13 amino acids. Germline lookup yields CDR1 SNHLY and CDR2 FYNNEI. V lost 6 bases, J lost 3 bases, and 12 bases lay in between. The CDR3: CASSFARSYEQYF. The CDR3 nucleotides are TGTGCCAGCAGCTTTGCACGAAGCTACGAGCAGTACTTC.

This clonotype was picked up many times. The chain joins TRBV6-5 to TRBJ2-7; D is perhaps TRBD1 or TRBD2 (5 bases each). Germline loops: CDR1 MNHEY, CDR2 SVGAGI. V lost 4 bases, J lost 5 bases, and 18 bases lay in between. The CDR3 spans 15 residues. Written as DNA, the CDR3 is TGTGCCAGCAGTTCCCGGGGAAGGGGAAACCACGAGCAGTACTTC. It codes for CASSSRGRGNHEQYF.

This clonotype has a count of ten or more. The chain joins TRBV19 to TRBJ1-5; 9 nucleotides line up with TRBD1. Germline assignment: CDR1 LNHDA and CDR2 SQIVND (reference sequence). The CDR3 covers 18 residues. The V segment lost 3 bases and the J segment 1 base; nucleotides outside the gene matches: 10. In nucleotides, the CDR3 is TGTGCCAGTAGTATCCGGTGGACAGGGGACATAAGCAATCAGCCCCAGCATTTT. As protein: CASSIRWTGDISNQPQHF.

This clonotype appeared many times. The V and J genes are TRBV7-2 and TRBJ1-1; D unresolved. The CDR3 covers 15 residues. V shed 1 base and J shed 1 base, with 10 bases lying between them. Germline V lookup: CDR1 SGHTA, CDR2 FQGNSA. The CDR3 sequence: CASSLGVEANTEAFF. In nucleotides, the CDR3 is TGTGCCAGCAGCTTAGGCGTCGAAGCGAACACTGAAGCTTTCTTT.

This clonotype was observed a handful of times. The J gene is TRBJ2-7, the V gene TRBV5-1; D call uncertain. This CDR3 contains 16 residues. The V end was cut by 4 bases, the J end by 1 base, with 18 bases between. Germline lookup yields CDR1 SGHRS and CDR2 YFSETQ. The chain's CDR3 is CASSLGGPVRSYEQYF. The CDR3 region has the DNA TGCGCCAGCAGCCTAGGCGGACCAGTGAGATCCTACGAGCAGTACTTC.